The 20 T cell receptor beta chains listed next were all sequenced from one sample in a study of Graves' ophthalmopathy and Graves' hyperthyroidism. Transcripts of RNA were the source for amplifying TCR beta CDR3 regions. Second-round multiplex PCR came after a first-round RT-PCR that employed HTBI primers. TCRdb itself ran the multiplex PCR reads through MiXCR, one entry per CDR3 protein. The sample carries about 600,000 distinct CDR3 sequences, approximately 35% recorded once. Specimen: peripheral blood or thyroid tissue (not recorded which). These receptors all come from an adult man with Graves' hyperthyroidism.

A single count supports this clonotype. The chain is built from TRBV28 and TRBJ2-5; TRBD2 might be the D (7 bases). V shed 8 bases and J shed 1 base, with 17 bases lying between them. The CDR3 extends over 15 amino acids. Germline values: CDR1 MDHEN, CDR2 SYDVKM. The CDR3 protein is CASVGGGRSQETQYF. CDR3 coding DNA: TGTGCCAGCGTGGGGGGGGGGCGTTCCCAAGAGACCCAGTACTTC.

The rearrangement links TRBV12-3 or TRBV12-4 to TRBJ2-5; 12 bases are a match to TRBD1. The CDR3 length is 19 residues. J lost 2 bases, V lost 3 bases, and 13 bases had no gene match. CDR3 nucleotides: TGTGCCAGCAGTTTTGGGGACAGGGGGCGTTTTGGCCAGCAAGAGACCCAGTACTTC. As protein: CASSFGDRGRFGQQETQYF.

As for this clonotype: Since a much larger clone is just one base distant, this may be a read error. The chain employs TRBV6-6 and TRBJ1-3, with 8 positions matching TRBD1. The ends lost 11 bases at V and 2 bases at J; junction bases unmatched: 5. Per the germline V gene, CDR1 is MNHNY and CDR2 is SVGAGI (reference sequence). CDR3 length: 13 residues. The CDR3 nucleotides read TGTGCCGTTGGACAGGGAGCTGGAAACACCATATATTTT. Its protein is CAVGQGAGNTIYF.

This rearrangement joins TRBV27 to TRBJ1-2, with D perhaps matching TRBD1 (6 bases). Germline lookup yields CDR1 MNHEY and CDR2 SMNVEV (reference sequence). There are 15 residues in the CDR3. The V end was cut by 4 bases, the J end by 6 bases, with 18 bases between. The CDR3 sequence: CASSSTGSGKNGYTF. The CDR3 DNA follows: TGTGCCAGCAGTTCCACAGGGTCAGGGAAGAATGGCTACACCTTC.

This clonotype was seen at least ten times. The chain joins TRBV20-1 to TRBJ2-7, with D tentatively TRBD1 (6 bases). Germline V gene data show CDR1 as DFQATT and CDR2 as SNEGSKA (reference sequence). Trimming cost V 0 bases and J 1 base, with 16 bases left between them. The CDR3 covers 16 residues. The CDR3 nucleotides are TGCAGTGCTAGAGATCAGGGACAACTGGCTTCCTACGAGCAGTACTTC. Its protein product is CSARDQGQLASYEQYF.

The gene calls are TRBV24-1 and TRBJ2-7; D may be TRBD2 (7 bases). The J call may not be correct, given that the DNA end is closer to TRBJ2-5. Germline assignment: CDR1 KGHDR and CDR2 SFDVKD. There are 15 residues in the CDR3. CDR3 protein: CATSLRGGAEETQYF. The DNA of the CDR3 is TGTGCCACCAGCTTGAGGGGGGGCGCGGAGGAGACCCAGTACTTC.

The DNA of the CDR3 is TGTGCCACCAGTGACGCCACTAGCGGATACAATGAGCAGTTCTTC. Residues: CATSDATSGYNEQFF. This chain joins TRBV24-1 and TRBJ2-1; 8 bases align to TRBD2. J lost 4 bases, V lost 4 bases, and 5 bases had no gene match. Germline CDR1 and CDR2: KGHDR and SFDVKD. This CDR3 has 15 amino acids.

The rearrangement joins TRBV12-3 or TRBV12-4 to TRBJ1-6; TRBD1 matches at 7 bases. There are 16 residues in the CDR3. The junction had 10 bases not matched to a gene; V was cut back by 5 bases and J by 6 bases. The CDR3, as DNA: TGTGCCAGCAGTGAACTGACAGGGCTTCGTAATTCACCCCTCCACTTT. Amino acids: CASSELTGLRNSPLHF.

The J gene is TRBJ1-1, the V gene TRBV6-5; D call uncertain. The CDR3 is made up of 16 amino acids. CDR1 and CDR2 from the germline V gene are MNHEY and SVGAGI. Trimming left V 2 bases short and J 0 bases short, with 13 bases between. The CDR3 region has the DNA TGTGCCAGCAGTTACGGCAGGCCATACATGAACACTGAAGCTTTCTTT. The encoded protein is CASSYGRPYMNTEAFF.

This clonotype was seen at least ten times. The genes are TRBV6-1 and TRBJ1-2; D perhaps matches TRBD1 (5 bases). With 1 base removed from V and 3 bases from J, the gap between germline ends came to 9 bases. The germline gives CDR1 MNHNS, CDR2 SASEGT. CDR3 size: 14 residues. In DNA form, the CDR3 reads TGTGCCAGCAGTGAAGAAGGGGAGGACTATGGCTACACCTTC. Protein sequence: CASSEEGEDYGYTF.

There are a few counts of this clonotype. The chain uses TRBV19 and TRBJ2-6; no clear D. This CDR3 contains 14 residues. Trimming stripped 0 bases from V and 4 bases from J, with 4 bases between. From germline, CDR1 is LNHDA and CDR2 SQIVND (reference sequence). In DNA, the CDR3 is TGTGCCAGTAGTATAGACGGAGGGGCCAACGTCCTGACTTTC. Protein sequence: CASSIDGGANVLTF.

This clonotype was detected many times. The V call is TRBV10-3, the J call TRBJ2-2; D remains unclear. The germline gives CDR1 ENHRY, CDR2 SYGVKD. This CDR3 spans 16 amino acids. Deletions cut 0 bases from V and 3 bases from J, with 11 bases between. This CDR3 is CAISESTVTYTGELFF. CDR3 sequence (DNA): TGTGCCATCAGTGAGTCGACGGTGACTTACACCGGGGAGCTGTTTTTT.

This clonotype was counted only a few times. The chain combines TRBV5-6 with TRBJ2-7, with a possible D match to TRBD2 (6 bases). The CDR3 extends over 13 amino acids. Per the germline V gene, CDR1 is SGHDT and CDR2 is YYEEEE. Trimming took off 4 bases at V and 5 bases at J, with 13 bases between the two ends. The CDR3 region is CASSPAGRNEQYF. The DNA of the CDR3 is TGTGCCAGCAGCCCCGCGGGGAGGAACGAGCAGTACTTC.

This clonotype appeared many times. The chain combines TRBV29-1 with TRBJ1-1; 8 bases map to TRBD1. Germline CDR1 SQVTM, CDR2 ANQGSEA. V lost 3 bases and J lost 1; bases outside the gene matches: 1. The CDR3 has 13 residues. CDR3 protein: CSVEQGANTEAFF. CDR3 bases: TGCAGCGTTGAGCAGGGGGCGAACACTGAAGCTTTCTTT.

This clonotype was seen repeatedly, ten times or more. The chain joins TRBV5-6 to TRBJ2-7, with D hard to call. The CDR3 is 15 residues long. Between the trimmed V and J ends, which lost 0 bases and 0 bases, there was a span of 10 bases. Germline V gives CDR1 SGHDT, CDR2 YYEEEE. As DNA, the CDR3 is TGTGCCAGCAGCTTGGGCCAGCGAAGCTCCTACGAGCAGTACTTC. This sequence encodes CASSLGQRSSYEQYF.

The chain joins TRBV7-9 to TRBJ2-1; a possible D gene is TRBD2 (6 bases). Germline V gives CDR1 SEHNR, CDR2 FQNEAQ (reference sequence). V lost 4 bases to trimming and J lost 1 base, with 17 bases between them. This CDR3 region has 17 residues. CDR3 in DNA: TGTGCCAGCAGCTCCGGGTTTGCGGGAAGGTCCTACAATGAGCAGTTCTTC. It is translated as CASSSGFAGRSYNEQFF.

The chain combines TRBV12-3 or TRBV12-4 with TRBJ1-4; 7 positions agree with TRBD1. There are 15 residues in the CDR3. After removal of 6 bases from V and 7 bases from J, the junction contained 11 bases not matched to a gene. CDR3 nucleotide sequence: TGTGCCAGCAGCCGCGACAGGGAGGGAGGTGAAAAACTGTTTTTT. This encodes CASSRDREGGEKLFF.

The table lists this clonotype with many counts. The CDR3 sequence is CASSLVVRVNGYTF. DNA of the CDR3: TGTGCCAGCAGCTTGGTTGTCAGGGTAAATGGCTACACCTTC. The gene calls are TRBV5-8 and TRBJ1-2, with D tentatively TRBD1 (5 bases). Germline CDR1 SGHTS, CDR2 YDEGEE. This CDR3 spans 14 amino acids. V was cut by 0 bases and J by 6 bases, with 12 bases left in between. The variable domain in full, completed from reference TRBV5-8 and TRBJ1-2, reads EAGVTQSPTHLIKTRGQQATLRCSPISGHTSVYWYQQALGLGLQFLLWYDEGEERNRGNFPPRFSGRQFPNYSSELNVNALELEDSALYLCASSLVVRVNGYTFGSGTRLTVV.

Many counts were recorded for this clonotype. The chain has TRBV29-1 and TRBJ2-7; tentatively, D is TRBD2 (6 bases). The ends were cut back, 4 bases at V and 6 bases at J, with 13 bases in the middle. CDR3 length equals 12 residues. CDR1 is SQVTM, CDR2 ANQGSEA, per germline. CDR3 DNA: TGCAGCGTTGTGTGGGACTCGGCCGAGCAGTACTTC. Protein product: CSVVWDSAEQYF.

This clonotype has ten or more counts. CDR3 sequence (DNA): TGCAGTGCTCGGGACAGGGTGTTGGAGACCCAGTACTTC. Amino acid sequence: CSARDRVLETQYF. The chain recombines TRBV20-1 with TRBJ2-5; 9 nucleotides match TRBD1. With V trimmed by 5 bases and J by 5 bases, 6 bases remained unmatched. There are 13 residues in the CDR3. CDR1 is DFQATT and CDR2 is SNEGSKA in the germline V gene (reference sequence).